This T cell receptor beta chain was captured in a study of early T cells in non-severe SARS-CoV-2 infection (dated by TCRdb to the early 2020s). Concerning the study at large: Because TCR sequencing was done on bulk RNA from unsorted whole blood, the alpha and beta chains could not be paired. What the authors observed across the whole study: VDJdb matching was skewed toward anti-spike CD8 responses and likely underestimated virus-specific expansions, missing private and CD4 specificities.

This was a case-control study nested in a cohort of healthcare workers in London, UK, who had nasopharyngeal swab PCR tests and blood samples taken every week. Between 23 and 31 March 2020, the week of the UK lockdown, healthcare workers were enrolled and then followed up weekly for as long as 16 weeks. From the cysteine up to the phenylalanine, the CDR3 has a length of 15 residues. The sequence is cut down to CDR3 DNA, 45 bases in frame from base 1. The CDR1 and CDR2 encoded by the germline V gene (reference sequence) are GTSNPN and SVGIG. V sheds 2 bases and J sheds 5 bases, leaving 16 bases between their ends. The table lists this clonotype with many counts. No cognate antigen has been identified for it. It has no much larger one-base neighbor in the sample; base qualities were not kept. Receptors were amplified or captured by 5' RACE. Sequenced on a NextSeq 500. The TCR library protocol attached unique molecular identifiers to individual cDNA molecules to correct for sequencing error and PCR bias. TCR alpha and beta chains were both sequenced, and the abundances of alpha and beta sequences in each sample were closely correlated with each other. The original methods were these. V gene, J gene and CDR3 annotation of TCR sequences was performed with Decombinator V4. TCRs were defined as expanded if a significant change between any two time points was detected under a Poisson model with p below 0.0001. TCR abundances were normalised to the total number of TCRs sequenced per sample and were expressed as counts per million. MAIT TCRs were defined by TRAV1-2 paired with TRAJ12, TRAJ20 or TRAJ33, and iNKT TCRs by TRAV10 paired with TRAJ18. VDJdb, accessed on 1 November 2021, was searched for TCRs annotated for CMV, EBV and SARS-CoV-2, and TCRs annotated for more than one antigen were excluded. Using fastp at Q25 and MiXCR, TCRdb reprocessed the public reads and kept productive beta chains. For every CDR3 protein sequence, its rows merge into one entry that carries the most common genes and DNA. The V and J calls, along with clone size, are taken from TCRdb and not from the paper's own processing. This sample is represented by roughly 50,000 distinct CDR3 sequences; about 9.3% of them were singletons. Under 15% of the sample comes from the top ten.

The V and J segments used are TRBV30 and TRBJ2-1; the D gene assignment is ambiguous. Input material: whole blood. This receptor was obtained from an adult who was a healthcare worker with PCR-confirmed SARS-CoV-2 infection or an uninfected control (not recorded which). The CDR3 in this case is CAWSSLSWQNNEQFF. The nucleotide sequence is given as TGTGCCTGGAGTTCATTGTCGTGGCAGAACAATGAGCAGTTCTTC.